Each of the 23 T cell receptor beta chains below was sequenced from the same sample in a study of T cell clonotyping in hematopoietic cell transplantation. The assay was immunoSEQ multiplex PCR, and TCRdb's table has in-frame clones only and misses some. This sample has 11,000 to 15,000 clones, with around 62% found just once. Sequenced: PBMCs. These receptors came from a human donor who either received an allogeneic hematopoietic cell transplant for a myeloid malignancy or was a related donor (not recorded which). Some clones in this sample may be carry-over from other donors' samples.

This sequence joins TRBV30 and TRBJ2-2, with D possibly being TRBD1 (6 bases). The CDR3 covers 16 residues. Trimming cost V 0 bases and J 4 bases, with 15 bases left between them. From germline, CDR1 is GTSNPN and CDR2 SVGIG (reference sequence). CDR3 DNA sequence: TGTGCCTGGAGTGTCCCCAGGGGCGCAGGCACCGGGGAGCTGTTTTTT. This sequence encodes CAWSVPRGAGTGELFF.

This chain connects TRBV19 to TRBJ1-5, with a weak D call TRBD1 (5 bases). The CDR3 runs 14 residues. V was shortened by 1 base and J by 7 bases, with 11 bases between the two germline ends. Germline V gene sequence: CDR1 LNHDA, CDR2 SQIVND (reference sequence). The CDR3 loop is CASSIAPGRQPQHF. DNA of the CDR3: TGTGCCAGTAGTATAGCACCAGGGCGGCAGCCCCAGCATTTT.

The V and J genes are TRBV5-1 and TRBJ2-1; D may correspond to TRBD1 or TRBD2 (5 bases each). The CDR3 sequence is 14 residues long. Germline V lookup: CDR1 SGHRS, CDR2 YFSETQ. V gave up 4 bases and J gave up 5 bases, with 13 bases separating them. The CDR3 is CASSPGTVDNEQFF. The CDR3 coding sequence is TGCGCCAGCAGCCCCGGGACCGTTGACAATGAGCAGTTCTTC.

The chain has TRBV5-6 and TRBJ2-2; 8 nucleotides agree with TRBD1. Germline V gene data show CDR1 as SGHDT and CDR2 as YYEEEE. With 6 bases clipped from V and 1 base from J, the junction kept 14 bases outside the gene matches. CDR3 length: 18 residues. The CDR3 bases are TGTGCCAGCACGCGCGGACAGGGACTTCGATTGAACACCGGGGAGCTGTTTTTT. Amino acids: CASTRGQGLRLNTGELFF.

This chain uses TRBV7-2 with TRBJ2-3; 12 bases align to TRBD2. The CDR3 sequence is 14 residues long. The trim removed 5 bases at V and 6 bases at J, leaving 3 bases unmatched. In germline, CDR1 is SGHTA, CDR2 FQGNSA. As DNA, the CDR3 is TGTGCCAGCAGCCTCGGACTAGCGGGGGATACGCAGTATTTT. Its protein is CASSLGLAGDTQYF. Using reference TRBV7-2 and TRBJ2-3 for the parts outside the CDR3, the full variable domain is GAGVSQSPSNKVTEKGKDVELRCDPISGHTALYWYRQSLGQGLEFLIYFQGNSAPDKSGLPSDRFSAERTGGSVSTLTIQRTQQEDSAVYLCASSLGLAGDTQYFGPGTRLTVL.

A few counts support this clone. The chain uses TRBV6-1 and TRBJ1-5, with a possible D match to TRBD1 (5 bases). CDR3 length: 15 residues. From germline, CDR1 is MNHNS and CDR2 SASEGT. Trimming pared 2 bases from V and 6 bases from J, leaving 14 bases between. CDR3 nucleotide sequence: TGTGCCAGCAGTGAAAGTTCGTGGGGGTTTCAGCCCCAGCATTTT. As protein: CASSESSWGFQPQHF.

Comment on this clone: The junction and the germline gene differ at one end; a read error may be behind it. The chain uses TRBV4-1 and TRBJ1-1; TRBD1 might be the D (6 bases). Germline CDR1 reads MGHRA; CDR2 reads YSYEKL. This CDR3 contains 14 residues. CDR3 nucleotide sequence: TGCGCCAGCAGCCCCTCGACAGGTATTTCTGAGGCTTTCTTT. Its protein product is CASSPSTGISEAFF.

The chain couples TRBV30 to TRBJ2-3, with 12 nucleotides matching TRBD2. Germline loops: CDR1 GTSNPN, CDR2 SVGIG (reference sequence). This CDR3 spans 15 amino acids. Germline trimming cut 5 bases from V and 2 bases from J; bases unmatched to any gene: 5. The CDR3 DNA reads TGTGCCTGGTCTGGACTAGCGGGGCTCACAGATACGCAGTATTTT. This sequence encodes CAWSGLAGLTDTQYF.

Note on this clone: The junction and the germline gene differ at one end; a read error may be behind it. The chain uses TRBV7-7 and TRBJ2-5, with D possibly being TRBD2 (6 bases). CDR1 is SSHAT and CDR2 is FNYEAQ in the germline V gene (reference sequence). CDR3 length equals 15 residues. The CDR3 nucleotides read TGTGCTAGCAGCTTAGACGGGGGATGGCAAGAGACCCAGTACTTC. Residues: CASSLDGGWQETQYF.

This clone counts as medium-sized (0.01 to 0.1%). The chain combines TRBV27 with TRBJ1-5; TRBD1 matches at 7 bases. This CDR3 contains 14 residues. The V segment lost 6 bases and the J segment 9 bases; nucleotides outside the gene matches: 11. CDR1 and CDR2 (germline): MNHEY, SMNVEV (reference sequence). The chain's CDR3 is CASSHGTEGLPQHF. The DNA for the CDR3 is TGTGCCAGCAGCCATGGGACAGAGGGTCTGCCCCAGCATTTT.

The chain combines TRBV4-3 with TRBJ2-2; 9 nucleotides align to TRBD1. CDR1 is LGHNA and CDR2 is YSLEER in the germline V gene. V was clipped by 0 bases and J by 6 bases; unmatched bases: 5. The CDR3 totals 16 residues. This CDR3 is CASSQDANRGPGELFF. CDR3 DNA sequence: TGCGCCAGCAGCCAAGATGCGAACAGGGGGCCCGGGGAGCTGTTTTTT.

V and J are TRBV6-1 and TRBJ1-5; weak D call: TRBD1 (5 bases). The V end lost 1 base, the J end lost 6 bases, and 7 bases lay between the germline ends. This CDR3 is built from 13 residues. Germline V gene sequence: CDR1 MNHNS, CDR2 SASEGT. CDR3 DNA sequence: TGTGCCAGCAGTGAAGAGAGGGGTCAGCCCCAGCATTTT. It translates to CASSEERGQPQHF.

J is TRBJ1-5 and V is TRBV27; a possible D gene is TRBD1 (5 bases). This CDR3 has 14 amino acids. V gave up 0 bases and J gave up 7 bases, with 10 bases separating them. From germline, CDR1 is MNHEY and CDR2 SMNVEV (reference sequence). CDR3 DNA sequence: TGTGCCAGCAGTTTATCGGCGGGGGTCCAGCCCCAGCATTTT. Translated, it gives CASSLSAGVQPQHF.

V and J are TRBV9 and TRBJ2-2; unclear D gene. CDR3 length: 14 amino acids. Germline V gene lookup returns CDR1 SGDLS and CDR2 YYNGEE. V lost 4 bases to trimming and J lost 3 bases, with 10 bases between them. The CDR3 DNA reads as TGTGCCAGCAGCCTAATCTCAGACACCGGGGAGCTGTTTTTT. Translation: CASSLISDTGELFF.

This chain connects TRBV6-5 to TRBJ1-1; 7 bases agree with TRBD1. V shed 6 bases, J shed 8 bases, and the junction held 6 bases outside the gene matches. From germline, CDR1 is MNHEY and CDR2 SVGAGI. The length of the CDR3 is 12 residues. CDR3 in DNA: TGTGCCAGCAGGCTCGGGACAGCCGAAGCTTTCTTT. Its protein is CASRLGTAEAFF.

The rearrangement uses TRBV25-1 and TRBJ1-2; perhaps TRBD1 as D (5 bases). This CDR3 region has 13 residues. The V gene's germline CDR1 is MGHDK and CDR2 SYGVNS. V lost 9 bases, J lost 0 bases, and 11 bases lay in between. The CDR3 sequence is CASTGPSNYGYTF. In nucleotides, the CDR3 is TGTGCCAGTACAGGACCTTCTAACTATGGCTACACCTTC.

The gene calls are TRBV6-5 and TRBJ1-1; 10 bases align to TRBD1. The CDR3 is 13 residues long. CDR1 and CDR2 from the germline V gene are MNHEY and SVGAGI. After removal of 6 bases from V and 11 bases from J, the junction contained 9 bases not matched to a gene. CDR3 DNA sequence: TGTGCCAGCAGGAGGGACAGGGGAGTGGAGGCTTTCTTT. It translates to CASRRDRGVEAFF.

The chain couples TRBV30 to TRBJ1-1, with D unclear. The germline V gene encodes CDR1 GTSNPN and CDR2 SVGIG (reference sequence). This CDR3 is built from 12 residues. Trimming removed 4 bases from V and 0 bases from J, with 6 bases in between. CDR3 sequence reads: CAWNSLNTEAFF. The CDR3, as DNA: TGTGCCTGGAACAGTCTGAACACTGAAGCTTTCTTT.

This sequence joins TRBV2 and TRBJ1-6; D gene unclear. The CDR3 runs to 14 residues. CDR1 is SNHLY, CDR2 FYNNEI, per germline. The V and J ends lost 1 base and 9 bases respectively, with 10 bases between them. CDR3 in amino acids: CASSEDGEGSPLHF. The CDR3 DNA is TGTGCCAGCAGTGAAGATGGGGAGGGTTCACCCCTCCACTTT. Full variable domain (remainder filled in from reference TRBV2 and TRBJ1-6): EPEVTQTPSHQVTQMGQEVILRCVPISNHLYFYWYRQILGQKVEFLVSFYNNEISEKSEIFDDQFSVERPDGSNFTLKIRSTKLEDSAMYFCASSEDGEGSPLHFGNGTRLTVT.

V and J are TRBV13 and TRBJ2-2, with TRBD1 identical over 8 bases. Germline CDR1 is PRHDT and CDR2 is FYEKMQ (reference sequence). With 6 bases clipped from V and 7 bases from J, the junction kept 10 bases outside the gene matches. This CDR3 comprises 15 residues. CDR3 sequence reads: CASRGTGTGDGELFF. CDR3 coding DNA: TGTGCCAGCAGGGGTACCGGGACAGGCGACGGGGAGCTGTTTTTT.

The rearrangement joins TRBV2 to TRBJ2-7, with a tentative D call TRBD1 (6 bases). There are 13 residues in the CDR3. V was pared by 8 bases and J by 1 base, with 12 bases between. CDR1 is SNHLY, CDR2 FYNNEI, per germline. The CDR3 sequence: CASGVRGSYEQYF. The CDR3 DNA reads TGTGCCAGCGGAGTCAGGGGATCCTACGAGCAGTACTTC.

Sample share makes this clone medium-sized. The V gene is TRBV19, the J gene TRBJ2-7; 7 nucleotides agree with TRBD1. This CDR3 is built from 15 residues. Germline values: CDR1 LNHDA, CDR2 SQIVND (reference sequence). Losses at the gene ends were 3 bases for V and 3 bases for J; bases not matched to a gene: 8. The CDR3: CASSMGSGGFYEQYF. In nucleotides, the CDR3 is TGTGCCAGTAGTATGGGGTCAGGGGGATTCTACGAGCAGTACTTC.

V is TRBV4-3 and J is TRBJ2-1; D remains unclear. The V end was cut by 0 bases, the J end by 3 bases, with 9 bases between. Germline values: CDR1 LGHNA, CDR2 YSLEER. CDR3 length equals 15 residues. The CDR3 sequence is CASSQDSRNYNEQFF. The DNA of the CDR3 is TGCGCCAGCAGCCAAGATAGCCGTAACTACAATGAGCAGTTCTTC.